This entry lists 2 T cell receptor beta chains sequenced from one sample in a study of shared clonotypes between healthy human individuals. The protocol was immunoSEQ multiplex PCR, while the TCRdb copy is restricted to in-frame clones and leaves out a portion. There are approximately 1.1 million clones in the sample; about 84% occur only once, and under 0.65% lies in the top ten. Source material: memory CD4+ T cells from PBMCs. The subset was: CD45RA-negative fraction. These TCRs come from a man between 18 and 29 years old in good health. Some clones in this sample may be carry-over from other donors' samples.

The rearrangement links TRBV28 to TRBJ1-4; the D is unclear. The CDR3 contains 14 residues. From germline, CDR1 is MDHEN and CDR2 SYDVKM. Trimming cost V 9 bases and J 8 bases, with 19 bases left between them. As DNA, the CDR3 is TGTGCCAGTCACACCCGTAATGATGGAGAAAAACTGTTTTTT. It specifies CASHTRNDGEKLFF.

The chain employs TRBV29-1 and TRBJ2-2, with 13 bases that match TRBD2. The length of the CDR3 is 15 residues. V lost 4 bases, J lost 7 bases, and 6 bases stayed unmatched. The germline V gene has CDR1 SQVTM and CDR2 ANQGSEA. This chain's CDR3 is CSVAGTSGTGGELFF. The CDR3 DNA is TGCAGCGTTGCGGGGACTAGCGGGACTGGCGGGGAGCTGTTTTTT.